What follows describes a single T cell receptor beta chain. This sample is part of a study of T-cell memory formation after mild COVID-19. CDR3 length: 14 amino acids. V lost 2 bases, J lost 4 bases, and 10 bases lay in between. Germline assignment: CDR1 SGHNT and CDR2 YYREEE (reference sequence). Each CDR3 protein is one row after TCRdb ran MiXCR on the 5' RACE reads. This table holds over 250,000 distinct CDR3 sequences, approximately 15% found once. The sequenced sample was PBMCs or a T cell subset sorted from them (not recorded which). This clonotype originated in a man aged 18 to 29 who had mild COVID-19 (a few samples of this study predate the infection). Cell type and time point are not known. The chain uses TRBV5-4 and TRBJ1-5; TRBD1 is a possible D gene (5 bases). The CDR3 here is CASSFKGDNQPQHF. The CDR3 bases are TGTGCCAGCAGCTTTAAAGGGGATAATCAGCCCCAGCATTTT.